This T cell receptor beta chain is from a study of T cell repertoires in cytomegalovirus infection. For the study at large: CMV infection together with matching HLA type was indicated by public TCR beta signatures.

TCRdb itself ran the reads through MiXCR, one entry per CDR3 protein. The sample has 450,000 to 550,000 distinct CDR3 sequences, 16% seen once. The CDR3 is 17 residues long. CDR1 MNHNS and CDR2 SASEGT come from the germline V gene. V lost 4 bases and J lost 2, with 19 bases in between. Findings of the study overall: The cumulative frequency of public TCR beta families distinguished individuals who carried CMV together with the relevant HLA. The study found HLA-C-restricted CMV-specific TCR beta clonotypes dominating the ex vivo response.

There are many counts of this clonotype. Its target is unknown. The sequence was obtained from a human donor in good health (CMV status not recorded). Some clones in this sample may be carry-over from other donors' samples. The sample comprised CD8+ T cells from PBMCs. The genes are TRBV6-1 and TRBJ2-3; the D call may be TRBD1 or TRBD2 (5 bases each). In DNA form, the CDR3 reads TGTGCCAGCAGTGGTCCGGGGCGGGCGCATCTCACAGATACGCAGTATTTT. This translates into CASSGPGRAHLTDTQYF.